This is a list of T cell receptor beta chains from one sample in a study of T-cell reconstitution after alpha-beta-depleted transplantation in children. TCRdb passed the PCR reads through MiXCR, listing each CDR3 protein once. The table shows 640,000 or so distinct CDR3 sequences, with roughly 15% occurring only once. The source material was PBMCs from the stem cell graft donor, sampled from the stem cell graft. The receptor source for this set is a human donor who donated a stem cell graft to a child with acute myeloid leukemia. The CDR3 runs from the conserved cysteine through the conserved F or W. Each record gives: CDR3 length, clone size, J gene, V gene, D gene, CDR3 protein, CDR3 DNA. The D gene is left open where the match is weak. Clone size is given for some rows only: seen once, a few or many times, or a class if the clone is expanded.

CDR3 length: 14; clone size: few; J gene: TRBJ2-5; V gene: TRBV3-1; D gene: NA; CDR3 protein: CASSQGRLQETQYF; CDR3 DNA: TGTGCCAGCAGCCAAGGACGGCTACAAGAGACCCAGTACTTC
CDR3 length: 14; clone size: few; J gene: TRBJ2-1; V gene: TRBV7-2; D gene: NA; CDR3 protein: CASSLRIGGDEQFF; CDR3 DNA: TGTGCCAGCAGCTTAAGGATCGGAGGGGATGAGCAGTTCTTC
CDR3 length: 16; clone size: NA; J gene: TRBJ1-3; V gene: TRBV5-1; D gene: NA; CDR3 protein: CASSLAGQNSGNTIYF; CDR3 DNA: TGCGCCAGCAGCTTGGCCGGACAGAACTCTGGAAACACCATATATTTT
CDR3 length: 16; clone size: many; J gene: TRBJ2-5; V gene: TRBV6-1; D gene: NA; CDR3 protein: CASSEVTVLARETQYF; CDR3 DNA: TGTGCCAGCAGTGAAGTAACGGTGCTAGCCCGAGAGACCCAGTACTTC
CDR3 length: 15; clone size: many; J gene: TRBJ2-2; V gene: TRBV29-1; D gene: NA; CDR3 protein: CSVEFDGWNTGELFF; CDR3 DNA: TGCAGCGTTGAATTTGACGGTTGGAACACCGGGGAGCTGTTTTTT
CDR3 length: 14; clone size: many; J gene: TRBJ1-2; V gene: TRBV5-1; D gene: NA; CDR3 protein: CASSYSSIDYGYTF; CDR3 DNA: TGCGCCAGCAGCTATAGCAGTATAGACTATGGCTACACCTTC
CDR3 length: 13; clone size: many; J gene: TRBJ1-3; V gene: TRBV20-1; D gene: NA; CDR3 protein: CSARVRSGNTIYF; CDR3 DNA: TGCAGTGCTAGAGTCAGGTCTGGAAACACCATATATTTT
CDR3 length: 13; clone size: many; J gene: TRBJ1-2; V gene: TRBV20-1; D gene: NA; CDR3 protein: CSAFSGPNYGYTF; CDR3 DNA: TGCAGTGCTTTCTCGGGCCCTAACTATGGCTACACCTTC
CDR3 length: 15; clone size: few; J gene: TRBJ2-2; V gene: TRBV5-4; D gene: NA; CDR3 protein: CASRSDTVIAGELFF; CDR3 DNA: TGTGCCAGCAGATCGGACACTGTCATCGCCGGGGAGCTGTTTTTT
CDR3 length: 16; clone size: few; J gene: TRBJ2-7; V gene: TRBV6-1; D gene: NA; CDR3 protein: CASSNPPAGADYEQYF; CDR3 DNA: TGTGCCAGCTCTAACCCACCGGCAGGGGCGGATTACGAGCAGTACTTC
CDR3 length: 13; clone size: few; J gene: TRBJ1-2; V gene: TRBV5-1; D gene: NA; CDR3 protein: CASSPGGARGYTF; CDR3 DNA: TGCGCCAGCAGCCCGGGAGGGGCTCGAGGCTACACCTTC
CDR3 length: 15; clone size: NA; J gene: TRBJ1-5; V gene: TRBV4-3; D gene: NA; CDR3 protein: CASSQEGDYNQPQHF; CDR3 DNA: TGCGCCAGCAGCCAAGAAGGGGACTACAATCAGCCCCAGCATTTT
CDR3 length: 13; clone size: many; J gene: TRBJ2-3; V gene: TRBV15; D gene: NA; CDR3 protein: CATSRVAFDTQYF; CDR3 DNA: TGTGCCACCAGCAGAGTAGCCTTCGATACGCAGTATTTT
CDR3 length: 16; clone size: many; J gene: TRBJ2-7; V gene: TRBV20-1; D gene: NA; CDR3 protein: CSARDTMRPQQGEQYF; CDR3 DNA: TGCAGTGCTAGGGACACCATGCGCCCCCAGCAGGGCGAGCAGTACTTC
CDR3 length: 13; clone size: NA; J gene: TRBJ2-1; V gene: TRBV11-1; D gene: TRBD2; CDR3 protein: CASTRLAWDEQFF; CDR3 DNA: TGTGCCAGCACCCGACTAGCCTGGGATGAGCAGTTCTTC
CDR3 length: 12; clone size: many; J gene: TRBJ2-1; V gene: TRBV4-3; D gene: NA; CDR3 protein: CASSHSGREQFF; CDR3 DNA: TGCGCCAGCAGTCACAGCGGTCGTGAGCAGTTCTTC
CDR3 length: 16; clone size: NA; J gene: TRBJ1-5; V gene: TRBV19; D gene: TRBD1; CDR3 protein: CASSIVQGEGNQPQHF; CDR3 DNA: TGTGCCAGTAGTATAGTCCAGGGGGAGGGCAATCAGCCCCAGCATTTT
CDR3 length: 19; clone size: few; J gene: TRBJ1-4; V gene: TRBV11-2; D gene: TRBD1; CDR3 protein: CASSLVRGQGFPRNEKLFF; CDR3 DNA: TGTGCCAGCAGCTTAGTTAGGGGACAGGGGTTCCCCCGAAATGAAAAACTGTTTTTT
CDR3 length: 14; clone size: NA; J gene: TRBJ1-1; V gene: TRBV29-1; D gene: NA; CDR3 protein: CSVVKNSGNTEAFF; CDR3 DNA: TGCAGCGTTGTAAAAAACTCTGGGAACACTGAAGCTTTCTTT
CDR3 length: 14; clone size: many; J gene: TRBJ1-6; V gene: TRBV7-6; D gene: TRBD1; CDR3 protein: CASSLGQESSPLHF; CDR3 DNA: TGTGCCAGCAGCCTCGGACAGGAAAGTTCACCCCTCCACTTT
CDR3 length: 14; clone size: many; J gene: TRBJ2-2; V gene: TRBV20-1; D gene: TRBD2; CDR3 protein: CSARERAGAGELFF; CDR3 DNA: TGCAGTGCTAGAGAGAGAGCGGGGGCCGGGGAGCTGTTTTTT
CDR3 length: 15; clone size: many; J gene: TRBJ1-5; V gene: TRBV20-1; D gene: NA; CDR3 protein: CSAVKGSAGNQPQHF; CDR3 DNA: TGCAGTGCTGTCAAGGGGTCCGCCGGCAATCAGCCCCAGCATTTT
CDR3 length: 13; clone size: NA; J gene: TRBJ1-3; V gene: TRBV5-1; D gene: NA; CDR3 protein: CASSLYSGNTIYF; CDR3 DNA: TGCGCCAGCAGCTTGTATTCCGGAAACACCATATATTTT
CDR3 length: 13; clone size: NA; J gene: TRBJ1-5; V gene: TRBV10-3; D gene: NA; CDR3 protein: CAIGTDSNQPQHF; CDR3 DNA: TGTGCCATCGGGACGGATAGCAATCAGCCCCAGCATTTT
CDR3 length: 15; clone size: NA; J gene: TRBJ2-3; V gene: TRBV12-3/TRBV12-4; D gene: NA; CDR3 protein: CASSLGSASTDTQYF; CDR3 DNA: TGTGCCAGCAGTTTGGGCTCGGCTAGCACAGATACGCAGTATTTT
CDR3 length: 14; clone size: many; J gene: TRBJ2-1; V gene: TRBV6-1; D gene: NA; CDR3 protein: CASSPMDGYNEQFF; CDR3 DNA: TGTGCCAGCAGTCCCATGGACGGATACAATGAGCAGTTCTTC
CDR3 length: 16; clone size: few; J gene: TRBJ1-2; V gene: TRBV5-1; D gene: NA; CDR3 protein: CASSHRDGSRMDGYTF; CDR3 DNA: TGCGCCAGCAGCCACAGAGACGGCAGCCGCATGGATGGCTACACCTTC
CDR3 length: 15; clone size: many; J gene: TRBJ1-1; V gene: TRBV12-3/TRBV12-4; D gene: NA; CDR3 protein: CASSLGGGQNTEAFF; CDR3 DNA: TGTGCCAGCAGTTTAGGTGGGGGCCAGAACACTGAAGCTTTCTTT
CDR3 length: 14; clone size: few; J gene: TRBJ2-7; V gene: TRBV18; D gene: NA; CDR3 protein: CASSSRVGSDEQYF; CDR3 DNA: TGTGCCAGCTCATCGCGGGTGGGTAGCGACGAGCAGTACTTC
CDR3 length: 14; clone size: once; J gene: TRBJ2-5; V gene: TRBV12-3/TRBV12-4; D gene: TRBD1; CDR3 protein: CASKITGGMETQYF; CDR3 DNA: TGTGCCAGCAAAATTACAGGGGGGATGGAGACCCAGTACTTC
CDR3 length: 14; clone size: many; J gene: TRBJ1-5; V gene: TRBV20-1; D gene: NA; CDR3 protein: CSATTRVGGQPQHF; CDR3 DNA: TGCAGTGCTACCACAAGGGTGGGTGGACAGCCCCAGCATTTT
CDR3 length: 14; clone size: few; J gene: TRBJ2-1; V gene: TRBV29-1; D gene: NA; CDR3 protein: CSGQGGTINNEQFF; CDR3 DNA: TGCAGCGGGCAGGGGGGGACTATCAACAATGAGCAGTTCTTC
CDR3 length: 15; clone size: few; J gene: TRBJ1-5; V gene: TRBV20-1; D gene: TRBD1; CDR3 protein: CSASRDRGINQPQHF; CDR3 DNA: TGCAGTGCTAGTCGGGACAGGGGAATCAATCAGCCCCAGCATTTT
CDR3 length: 16; clone size: many; J gene: TRBJ1-1; V gene: TRBV13; D gene: NA; CDR3 protein: CASSSPLEASNTEAFF; CDR3 DNA: TGTGCCAGCAGCTCCCCCCTGGAGGCCTCGAACACTGAAGCTTTCTTT
CDR3 length: 16; clone size: many; J gene: TRBJ2-3; V gene: TRBV29-1; D gene: NA; CDR3 protein: CSAITRTRPSTDTQYF; CDR3 DNA: TGCAGCGCGATAACTAGGACCCGCCCTAGCACAGATACGCAGTATTTT